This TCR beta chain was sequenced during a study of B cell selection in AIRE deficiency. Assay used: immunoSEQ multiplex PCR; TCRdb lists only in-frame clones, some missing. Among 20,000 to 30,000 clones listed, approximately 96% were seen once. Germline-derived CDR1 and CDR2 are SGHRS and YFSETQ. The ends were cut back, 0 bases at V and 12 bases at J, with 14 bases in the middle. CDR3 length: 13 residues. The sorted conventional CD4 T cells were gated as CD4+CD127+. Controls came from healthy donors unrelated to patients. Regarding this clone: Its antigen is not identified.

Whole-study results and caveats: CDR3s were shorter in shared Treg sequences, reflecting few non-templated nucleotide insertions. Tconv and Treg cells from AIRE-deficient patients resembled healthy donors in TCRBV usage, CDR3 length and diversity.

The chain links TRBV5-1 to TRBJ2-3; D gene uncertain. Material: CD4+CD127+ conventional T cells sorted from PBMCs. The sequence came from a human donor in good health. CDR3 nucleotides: TGCGCCAGCAGCTTGGCCGGAGTAGTAGCACAGTATTTT. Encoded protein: CASSLAGVVAQYF.